Listed below are T cell receptor beta chains from one sample, sequenced in a study of early T cells in non-severe SARS-CoV-2 infection. TCRdb analysed the 5' RACE reads with MiXCR anew, one entry per CDR3 protein. The sample consists of about 64,000 distinct CDR3 sequences, over 4% of them appearing once. Sequenced: whole blood. These receptors all stem from an adult who was a healthcare worker with PCR-confirmed SARS-CoV-2 infection or an uninfected control (not recorded which). CDR3s include the opening cysteine and the closing phenylalanine or tryptophan. D genes are given only for firm matches. The size entry is marked missing in some rows and otherwise reads once, few, many or a size class.

V	size	D	J	length	CDR3	DNA
TRBV29-1	few	TRBD1	TRBJ2-3	17	CSVEEMKPGQEPDTQYF	TGCAGCGTTGAAGAAATGAAACCGGGACAGGAGCCAGATACGCAGTATTTT
TRBV4-3	many	-	TRBJ1-1	14	CASSQAPKYTEAFF	TGCGCCAGCAGCCAAGCCCCGAAATACACTGAAGCTTTCTTT
TRBV18	few	-	TRBJ2-2	15	CASSNTEDTAGELFF	TGTGCCAGCTCAAACACGGAGGACACCGCCGGGGAGCTGTTTTTT
TRBV5-1	few	TRBD1	TRBJ2-6	16	CASNFGTGAGANVLTF	TGCGCCAGCAACTTCGGGACAGGGGCTGGGGCCAACGTCCTGACTTTC
TRBV20-1	-	TRBD1	TRBJ1-2	11	CSIGTGEAYTF	TGCAGTATCGGGACAGGGGAAGCCTACACCTTC
TRBV12-3/TRBV12-4	many	-	TRBJ1-1	13	CASSLFRGNEAFF	TGTGCCAGCAGTTTATTCCGGGGTAATGAAGCTTTCTTT
TRBV7-2	few	-	TRBJ2-4	14	CASSLTPTTNIQYF	TGTGCCAGCAGCTTGACACCTACTACAAACATTCAGTACTTC
TRBV6-5	many	-	TRBJ2-7	16	CASSYRGGGKYYEQYF	TGTGCCAGCAGTTACCGGGGCGGCGGGAAATACTACGAGCAGTACTTC
TRBV7-8	many	TRBD2	TRBJ2-5	16	CASSSRTSGSPETQYF	TGTGCCAGCAGCTCTCGGACTAGCGGGAGCCCCGAGACCCAGTACTTC
TRBV6-5	many	TRBD1	TRBJ2-7	15	CASSSAGTGRHEQYF	TGTGCCAGCAGTTCGGCCGGGACAGGGCGCCACGAGCAGTACTTC
TRBV4-3	few	-	TRBJ2-3	15	CASSQEVGRPDTQYF	TGCGCCAGCAGCCAAGAAGTGGGAAGACCCGATACGCAGTATTTT
TRBV20-1	many	TRBD1	TRBJ2-7	16	CSAREHRTGSYYEQYF	TGCAGTGCTAGAGAACACAGGACAGGTTCGTACTACGAGCAGTACTTC
TRBV7-8	many	TRBD1	TRBJ1-2	18	CASSFFVSQGARGDGYTF	TGTGCCAGCAGCTTTTTTGTTTCCCAGGGGGCGAGAGGGGATGGCTACACCTTC
TRBV29-1	many	-	TRBJ2-1	13	CSVGVTVYNEQFF	TGCAGCGTTGGGGTGACAGTCTACAATGAGCAGTTCTTC
TRBV29-1	-	TRBD2	TRBJ2-2	15	CSVGLAGVIAGELFF	TGCAGCGTCGGACTAGCGGGAGTCATCGCCGGGGAGCTGTTTTTT
TRBV5-1	many	-	TRBJ1-3	14	CASSPTVSGNTIYF	TGCGCCAGCAGCCCGACCGTCTCTGGAAACACCATATATTTT
TRBV6-5	-	-	TRBJ2-6	16	CASSTDRTFGANVLTF	TGTGCCAGCAGTACCGACAGGACCTTCGGGGCCAACGTCCTGACTTTC
TRBV29-1	-	-	TRBJ2-2	13	CSVEQVNTGELFF	TGCAGCGTTGAGCAGGTGAACACCGGGGAGCTGTTTTTT
TRBV27	many	-	TRBJ2-3	14	CAIRSGMGADTQYF	TGTGCCATCCGTTCGGGCATGGGGGCAGATACGCAGTATTTT
TRBV28	many	TRBD2	TRBJ2-7	14	CASSFSREGYEQYF	TGTGCCAGCAGTTTCAGCAGGGAGGGTTACGAGCAGTACTTC
TRBV5-4	many	-	TRBJ2-3	16	CASSRVQGQTTDTQYF	TGTGCCAGCAGCCGCGTTCAAGGACAGACCACAGATACGCAGTATTTT
TRBV24-1	many	TRBD2	TRBJ2-3	16	CATSDPTSGYTDTQYF	TGTGCCACCAGTGACCCGACTAGCGGATACACAGATACGCAGTATTTT
TRBV20-1	many	TRBD2	TRBJ2-1	16	CSARGVAGGPVNEQFF	TGCAGTGCTAGAGGCGTAGCGGGAGGGCCGGTCAATGAGCAGTTCTTC
TRBV7-2	many	-	TRBJ2-5	15	CASSFRMSGQETQYF	TGTGCCAGCAGCTTCCGGATGAGTGGTCAAGAGACCCAGTACTTC
TRBV20-1	many	TRBD2	TRBJ2-7	15	CSAIELAGSSYEQYF	TGCAGTGCTATTGAACTAGCGGGGAGCTCCTACGAGCAGTACTTC
TRBV7-9	many	-	TRBJ1-5	12	CASSQGIQPQHF	TGTGCCAGCAGCCAAGGCATACAGCCCCAGCATTTT
TRBV7-9	many	-	TRBJ1-4	15	CASSLFLGGDEKLFF	TGTGCCAGCAGCTTATTCCTGGGGGGCGATGAAAAACTGTTTTTT
TRBV7-9	few	-	TRBJ2-3	14	CASSPRGLVDTQYF	TGTGCCAGCAGCCCCCGAGGTCTTGTTGATACGCAGTATTTT
TRBV9	many	-	TRBJ2-3	15	CASSVASGIPDTQYF	TGTGCCAGCAGCGTAGCGTCAGGGATTCCAGATACGCAGTATTTT
TRBV24-1	few	TRBD1	TRBJ2-3	16	CATSDWGTGMEDTQYF	TGTGCCACCAGTGATTGGGGGACAGGGATGGAAGATACGCAGTATTTT
TRBV27	-	-	TRBJ1-1	14	CASSLTAFGTEAFF	TGTGCCAGCAGTTTGACGGCCTTCGGGACTGAAGCTTTCTTT
TRBV20-1	many	-	TRBJ2-3	15	CSALGGTEGRDTQYF	TGCAGTGCCCTCGGAGGGACCGAAGGACGAGATACGCAGTATTTT
TRBV29-1	many	-	TRBJ1-1	13	CSVAAGAGGEAFF	TGCAGCGTTGCGGCGGGAGCCGGAGGTGAAGCTTTCTTT
TRBV20-1	many	TRBD2	TRBJ2-3	14	CSAATSGTTDTQYF	TGCAGTGCAGCAACTAGCGGGACCACAGATACGCAGTATTTT
TRBV12-3/TRBV12-4	many	-	TRBJ2-5	13	CASSSGFQETQYF	TGTGCCAGCTCATCGGGATTCCAAGAGACCCAGTACTTC
TRBV5-1	-	-	TRBJ2-3	14	CASSLGMHIDTQYF	TGCGCCAGCAGCTTGGGTATGCACATAGATACGCAGTATTTT
TRBV5-6	many	-	TRBJ2-3	14	CASSLPLATDTQYF	TGTGCCAGCAGCTTGCCACTTGCCACAGATACGCAGTATTTT
TRBV4-1	-	-	TRBJ1-1	15	CASSQGPGQNTEAFF	TGCGCCAGCAGCCAAGGTCCAGGCCAGAACACTGAAGCTTTCTTT
TRBV19	-	-	TRBJ1-2	11	CASAQGNGYTF	TGTGCCAGTGCGCAGGGGAATGGCTACACCTTC
TRBV5-8	medium-sized	-	TRBJ1-4	14	CASSLQDLVEKLFF	TGTGCCAGCAGCCTACAGGACTTGGTGGAGAAACTGTTTTTT
TRBV6-2/TRBV6-3	-	-	TRBJ2-7	12	CASSYSPRAYHF	TGTGCCAGCAGTTACTCTCCCCGGGCGTATCACTTC